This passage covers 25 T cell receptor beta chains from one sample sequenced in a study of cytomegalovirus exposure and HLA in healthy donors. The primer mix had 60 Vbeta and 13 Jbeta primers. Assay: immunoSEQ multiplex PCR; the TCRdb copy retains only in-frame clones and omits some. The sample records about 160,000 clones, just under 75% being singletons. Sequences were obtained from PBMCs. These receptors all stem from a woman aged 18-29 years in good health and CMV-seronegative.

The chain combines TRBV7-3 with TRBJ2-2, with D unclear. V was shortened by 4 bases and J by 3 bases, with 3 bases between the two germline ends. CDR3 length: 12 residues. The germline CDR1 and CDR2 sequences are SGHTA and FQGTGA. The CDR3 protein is CASSSDTGELFF. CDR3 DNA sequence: TGTGCCAGCAGCTCCGACACCGGGGAGCTGTTTTTT.

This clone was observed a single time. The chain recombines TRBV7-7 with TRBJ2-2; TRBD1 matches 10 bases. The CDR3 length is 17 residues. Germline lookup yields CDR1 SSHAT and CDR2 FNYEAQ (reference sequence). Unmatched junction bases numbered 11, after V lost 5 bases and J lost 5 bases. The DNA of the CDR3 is TGTGCCAGCAGCCGTCGCGACAGGGGGCTGGAGACCGGGGAGCTGTTTTTT. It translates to CASSRRDRGLETGELFF.

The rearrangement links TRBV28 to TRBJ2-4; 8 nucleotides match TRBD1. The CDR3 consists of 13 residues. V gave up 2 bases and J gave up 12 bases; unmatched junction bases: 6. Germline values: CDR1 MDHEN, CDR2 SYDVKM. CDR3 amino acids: CASSLVQGDGQYF. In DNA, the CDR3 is TGTGCCAGCAGTTTAGTACAGGGGGACGGTCAGTACTTC.

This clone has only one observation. CDR3 nucleotide sequence: TGTGCCAGCAGCGGCCCACGCGGAGGGACCCGTCCCAATGAGCAGTTCTTC. Its translation is CASSGPRGGTRPNEQFF. The gene calls are TRBV9 and TRBJ2-1, with D perhaps TRBD2 (6 bases). The CDR3 runs to 17 residues. The V gene lost 3 bases and the J gene lost 6 bases, with 22 bases spanning the gap. Germline V gene data show CDR1 as SGDLS and CDR2 as YYNGEE.

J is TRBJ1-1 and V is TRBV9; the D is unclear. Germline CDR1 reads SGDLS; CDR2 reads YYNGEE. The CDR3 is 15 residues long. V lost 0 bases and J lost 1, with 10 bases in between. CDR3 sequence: CASSVGRRENTEAFF. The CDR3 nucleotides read TGTGCCAGCAGCGTAGGTCGGAGGGAGAACACTGAAGCTTTCTTT.

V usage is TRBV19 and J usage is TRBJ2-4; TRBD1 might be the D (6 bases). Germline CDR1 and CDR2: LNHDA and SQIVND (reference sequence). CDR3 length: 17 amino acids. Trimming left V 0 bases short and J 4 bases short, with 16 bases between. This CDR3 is CASSIDRGPTQKNIQYF. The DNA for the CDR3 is TGTGCCAGTAGTATAGACAGGGGCCCTACCCAGAAAAACATTCAGTACTTC.

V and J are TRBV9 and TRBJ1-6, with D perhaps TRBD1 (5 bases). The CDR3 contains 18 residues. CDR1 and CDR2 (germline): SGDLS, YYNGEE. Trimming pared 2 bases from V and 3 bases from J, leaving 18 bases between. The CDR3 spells CASSVGLGTGGYNSPLHF. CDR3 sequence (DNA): TGTGCCAGCAGCGTCGGACTCGGCACCGGGGGCTATAATTCACCCCTCCACTTT.

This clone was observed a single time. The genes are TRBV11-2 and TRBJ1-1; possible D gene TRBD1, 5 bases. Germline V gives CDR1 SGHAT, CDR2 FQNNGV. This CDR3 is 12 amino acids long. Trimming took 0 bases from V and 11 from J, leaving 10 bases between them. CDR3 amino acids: CASSLDYRLAFF. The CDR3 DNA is TGTGCCAGCAGCTTAGATTACAGGTTGGCTTTCTTT.

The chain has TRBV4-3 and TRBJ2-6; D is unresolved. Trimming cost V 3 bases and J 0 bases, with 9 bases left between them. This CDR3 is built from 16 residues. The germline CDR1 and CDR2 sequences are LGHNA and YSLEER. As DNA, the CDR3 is TGCGCCAGCAGCCAGGAACAGATCTCTGGGGCCAACGTCCTGACTTTC. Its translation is CASSQEQISGANVLTF.

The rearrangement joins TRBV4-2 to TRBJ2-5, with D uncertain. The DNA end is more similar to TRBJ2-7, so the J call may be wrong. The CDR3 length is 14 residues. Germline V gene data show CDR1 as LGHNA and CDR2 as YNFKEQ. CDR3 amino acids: CASSQDRVPYEQYF. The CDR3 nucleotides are TGTGCCAGCAGCCAAGATCGCGTACCCTACGAGCAGTACTTC.

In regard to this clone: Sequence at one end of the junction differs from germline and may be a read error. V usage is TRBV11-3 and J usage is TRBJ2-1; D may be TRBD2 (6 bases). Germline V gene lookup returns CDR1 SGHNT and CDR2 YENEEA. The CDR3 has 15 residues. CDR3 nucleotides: TGTGCCAGCAGCTTAGACAGGGACTCCTACAATGAGCAGCTCTTC. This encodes CASSLDRDSYNEQLF. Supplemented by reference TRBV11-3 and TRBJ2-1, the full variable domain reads EAGVVQSPRYKIIEKKQPVAFWCNPISGHNTLYWYLQNLGQGPELLIRYENEEAVDDSQLPKDRFSAERLKGVDSTLKIQPAELGDSAVYLCASSLDRDSYNEQLFGPGTRLTVL.

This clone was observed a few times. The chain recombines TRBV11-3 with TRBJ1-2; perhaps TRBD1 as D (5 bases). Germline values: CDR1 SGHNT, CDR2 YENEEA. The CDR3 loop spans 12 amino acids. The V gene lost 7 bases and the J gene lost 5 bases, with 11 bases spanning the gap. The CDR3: CASNQGGYGYTF. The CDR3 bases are TGTGCCAGCAACCAGGGAGGATATGGCTACACCTTC.

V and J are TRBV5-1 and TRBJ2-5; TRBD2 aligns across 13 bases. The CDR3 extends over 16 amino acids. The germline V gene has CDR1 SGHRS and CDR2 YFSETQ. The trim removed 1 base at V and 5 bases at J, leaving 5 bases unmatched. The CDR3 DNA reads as TGCGCCAGCAGCTTGCTGGGACTAGCGGGGACGGAGACCCAGTACTTC. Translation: CASSLLGLAGTETQYF.

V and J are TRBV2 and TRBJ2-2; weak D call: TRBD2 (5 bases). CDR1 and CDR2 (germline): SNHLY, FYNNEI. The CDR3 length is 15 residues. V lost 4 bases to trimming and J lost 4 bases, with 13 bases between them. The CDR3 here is CASSAPGISTGELFF. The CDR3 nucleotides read TGTGCCAGCAGTGCTCCGGGGATTTCCACCGGGGAGCTGTTTTTT.

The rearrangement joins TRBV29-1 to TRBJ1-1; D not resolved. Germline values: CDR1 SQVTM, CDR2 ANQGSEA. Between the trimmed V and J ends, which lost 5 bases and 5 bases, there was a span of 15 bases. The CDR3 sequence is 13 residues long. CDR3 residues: CSVTTGMGTEAFF. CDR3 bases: TGCAGCGTTACAACGGGGATGGGGACTGAAGCTTTCTTT.

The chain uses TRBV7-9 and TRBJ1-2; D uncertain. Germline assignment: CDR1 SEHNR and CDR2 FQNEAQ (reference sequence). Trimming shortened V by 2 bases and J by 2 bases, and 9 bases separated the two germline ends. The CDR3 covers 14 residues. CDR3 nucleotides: TGTGCCAGCAGCTTACGTGCAGCGAACTATGGCTACACCTTC. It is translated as CASSLRAANYGYTF.

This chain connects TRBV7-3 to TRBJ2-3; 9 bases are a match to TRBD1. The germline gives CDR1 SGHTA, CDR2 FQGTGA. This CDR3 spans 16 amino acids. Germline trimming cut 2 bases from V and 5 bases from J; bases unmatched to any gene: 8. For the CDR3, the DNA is TGTGCCAGCAGCTTAGCCAGGACAGGGGAAGGAGATACGCAGTATTTT. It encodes CASSLARTGEGDTQYF.

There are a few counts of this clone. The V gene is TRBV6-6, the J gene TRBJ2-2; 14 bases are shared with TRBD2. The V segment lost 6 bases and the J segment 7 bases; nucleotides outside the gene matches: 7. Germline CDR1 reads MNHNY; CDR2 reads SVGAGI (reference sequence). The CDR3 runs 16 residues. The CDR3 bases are TGTGCCAGCAGCCCGGGACTAGCGGGAGACGTCGGGGAGCTGTTTTTT. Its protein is CASSPGLAGDVGELFF.

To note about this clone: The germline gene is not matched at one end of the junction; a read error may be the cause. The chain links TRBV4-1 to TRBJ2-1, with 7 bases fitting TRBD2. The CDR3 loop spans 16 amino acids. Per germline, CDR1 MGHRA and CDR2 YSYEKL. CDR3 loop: CASSQETGGSYNEQFF. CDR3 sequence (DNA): TGTGCCAGCAGCCAGGAGACGGGGGGCTCCTACAATGAGCAGTTCTTC.

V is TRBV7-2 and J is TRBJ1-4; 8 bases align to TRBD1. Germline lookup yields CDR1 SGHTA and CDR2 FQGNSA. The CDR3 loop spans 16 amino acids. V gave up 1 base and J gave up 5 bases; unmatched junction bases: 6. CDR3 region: CASSLGIRGRNEKLFF. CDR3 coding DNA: TGTGCCAGCAGCTTAGGGATCAGGGGGCGAAATGAAAAACTGTTTTTT.

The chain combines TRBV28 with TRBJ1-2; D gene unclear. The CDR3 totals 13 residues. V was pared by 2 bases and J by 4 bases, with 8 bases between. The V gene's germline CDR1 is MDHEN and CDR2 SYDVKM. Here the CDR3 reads CASSLPDLYGYTF. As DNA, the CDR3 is TGTGCCAGCAGTTTACCAGATCTCTATGGCTACACCTTC.

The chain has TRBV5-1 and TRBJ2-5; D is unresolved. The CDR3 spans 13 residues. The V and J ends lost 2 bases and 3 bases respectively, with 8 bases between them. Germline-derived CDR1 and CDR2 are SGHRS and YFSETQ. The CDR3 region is CASSLENKETQYF. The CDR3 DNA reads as TGCGCCAGCAGCTTAGAGAATAAAGAGACCCAGTACTTC.

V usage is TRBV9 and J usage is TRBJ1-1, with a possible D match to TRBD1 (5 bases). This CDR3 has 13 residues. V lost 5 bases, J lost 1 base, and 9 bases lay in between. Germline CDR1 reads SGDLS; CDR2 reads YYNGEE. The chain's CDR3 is CASSLQGNTEAFF. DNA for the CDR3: TGTGCCAGCAGTCTTCAGGGGAACACTGAAGCTTTCTTT.

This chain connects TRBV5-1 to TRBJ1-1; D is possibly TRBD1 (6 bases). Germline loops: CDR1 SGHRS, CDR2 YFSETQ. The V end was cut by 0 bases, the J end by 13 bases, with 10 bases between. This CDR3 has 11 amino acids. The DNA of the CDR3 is TGCGCCAGCAGCTTGGAAGGGGGTGATTTCTTT. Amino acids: CASSLEGGDFF. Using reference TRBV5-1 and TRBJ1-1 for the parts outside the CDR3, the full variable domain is KAGVTQTPRYLIKTRGQQVTLSCSPISGHRSVSWYQQTPGQGLQFLFEYFSETQRNKGNFPGRFSGRQFSNSRSEMNVSTLELGDSALYLCASSLEGGDFFGQGTRLTVV.

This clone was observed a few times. CDR3 loop: CASSYPTGTNTDTQYF. The CDR3 DNA is TGTGCCAGCAGTTACCCCACAGGGACCAACACAGATACGCAGTATTTT. The genes are TRBV6-6 and TRBJ2-3, with D possibly being TRBD1 (6 bases). With 2 bases removed from V and 2 bases from J, the gap between germline ends came to 14 bases. Germline CDR1 is MNHNY and CDR2 is SVGAGI (reference sequence). This CDR3 spans 16 amino acids.